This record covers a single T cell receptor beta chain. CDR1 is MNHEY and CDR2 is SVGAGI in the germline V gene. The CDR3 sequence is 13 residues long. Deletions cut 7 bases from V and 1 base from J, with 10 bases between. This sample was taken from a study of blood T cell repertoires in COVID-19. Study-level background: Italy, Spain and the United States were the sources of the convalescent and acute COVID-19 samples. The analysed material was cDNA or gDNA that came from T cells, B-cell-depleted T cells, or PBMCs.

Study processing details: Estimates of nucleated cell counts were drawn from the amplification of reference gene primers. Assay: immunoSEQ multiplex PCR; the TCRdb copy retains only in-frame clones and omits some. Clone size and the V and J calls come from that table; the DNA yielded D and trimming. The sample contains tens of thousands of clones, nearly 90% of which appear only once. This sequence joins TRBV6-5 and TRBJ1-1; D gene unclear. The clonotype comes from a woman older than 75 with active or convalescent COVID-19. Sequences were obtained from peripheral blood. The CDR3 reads CASMTRKNTEAFF. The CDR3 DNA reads TGTGCCAGCATGACCAGGAAGAACACTGAAGCTTTCTTT.